What follows describes a single T cell receptor beta chain. The source of the sample is a study of shared T cell receptors in the human thymus. Clones were sequenced by immunoSEQ multiplex PCR, and TCRdb holds only the in-frame ones, with some missing. This table has over 350,000 clones, roughly 94% appearing once. Germline CDR1 reads MDHEN; CDR2 reads SYDVKM. The V and J ends lost 2 bases and 7 bases, in that order; junction bases with no gene match: 5. CDR3 length equals 14 residues. The source of this sequence is a human donor. This chain links TRBV28 with TRBJ1-2; 9 bases agree with TRBD1. The specimen was thymocytes. The CDR3 spells CASSLRTGVGGYTF. DNA of the CDR3: TGTGCCAGCAGTTTAAGGACAGGGGTCGGTGGCTACACCTTC.